Listed below are T cell receptor beta chains from one sample, sequenced in a study of T-cell memory formation after mild COVID-19. A single record per CDR3 protein comes from TCRdb applying MiXCR to the 5' RACE reads. The table includes about 130,000 distinct CDR3 sequences, 16% detected once. The sequencing input was PBMCs or a T cell subset sorted from them (not recorded which). All receptors come from an adult woman who had mild COVID-19 (a few samples of this study predate the infection). Cell type and time point are not known. CDR3s include the opening cysteine and the closing phenylalanine or tryptophan. D genes are given only for firm matches. Clone size is given for some rows only: seen once, a few or many times, or a class if the clone is expanded.

clone size	V gene	J gene	D gene	CDR3 DNA	CDR3 protein
.	TRBV4-3	TRBJ2-4	.	TGCGCCAGCAGCCAAACCCCGGGCCCAAGGGACATTCAGTACTTC	CASSQTPGPRDIQYF
few	TRBV4-3	TRBJ2-7	TRBD2	TGCGCCAGCAGCCAGGGACTAGCAGACGAGCAGTACTTC	CASSQGLADEQYF
few	TRBV7-3	TRBJ2-3	.	TGTGCCAGCAGCTTAACAGGGAGTACAGATACGCAGTATTTT	CASSLTGSTDTQYF
.	TRBV2	TRBJ1-2	TRBD1	TGTGCCAGCAGGGAGGGACAGAAGTATCGCGGCTACACCTTC	CASREGQKYRGYTF
few	TRBV30	TRBJ2-7	.	TGTGCCTGGAGTAAACAGGGCTACGAGCAGTACTTC	CAWSKQGYEQYF
.	TRBV20-1	TRBJ1-5	.	TGCAGTGCTAGAGTCGCTAATCAGCCCCAGCATTTT	CSARVANQPQHF
few	TRBV7-8	TRBJ1-1	.	TGTGCCAGCAGGTCCTCCGGGGCTTTGAACACTGAAGCTTTCTTT	CASRSSGALNTEAFF
.	TRBV9	TRBJ2-7	.	TGTGCCAGCAGCGTAGGGCCTGGGGAAGAGCAGTACTTC	CASSVGPGEEQYF
.	TRBV20-1	TRBJ1-1	.	TGCAGTGCTAGAGTGTTAGGGGACACTGAAGCTTTCTTT	CSARVLGDTEAFF
few	TRBV10-3	TRBJ2-7	.	TGTGCCATCAGGACTTCCGGCACCTACGAGCAGTACTTC	CAIRTSGTYEQYF
few	TRBV27	TRBJ2-3	.	TGTGCCAGCAGTTTTGGGGACGGCACAGATACGCAGTATTTT	CASSFGDGTDTQYF
few	TRBV7-8	TRBJ1-2	TRBD1	TGTGCCAGCAGCACATGGGACAGCCGCTTCTATGGCTACACCTTC	CASSTWDSRFYGYTF
.	TRBV6-2/TRBV6-3	TRBJ2-2	TRBD1	TGTGCCAGCAGAATGGGACAGGGGAACACCGGGGAGCTGTTTTTT	CASRMGQGNTGELFF
few	TRBV20-1	TRBJ1-1	.	TGCAGTGCTAGAGTGGGGCACGGGGGCACTGAAGCTTTCTTT	CSARVGHGGTEAFF
few	TRBV25-1	TRBJ1-2	.	TGTGCCAGCAATACCGGGGGGATAGGAGGCTACACCTTC	CASNTGGIGGYTF
.	TRBV12-3/TRBV12-4	TRBJ2-3	TRBD2	TGTGCCAGCAGCCTAACTAGCGGGGGGGCCGGAGATACGCAGTATTTT	CASSLTSGGAGDTQYF
many	TRBV27	TRBJ2-6	.	TGTGCCAGCAGACAACTCTCTGGGGCCAACGTCCTGACTTTC	CASRQLSGANVLTF
.	TRBV3-1	TRBJ2-7	TRBD2	TGTGCCAGCAGCCAAGAGTCCATCGGGGGGGCCGAGAGCTACGAGCAGTACTTC	CASSQESIGGAESYEQYF
few	TRBV7-3	TRBJ2-7	TRBD2	TGTGCCAGCAGAATAGCGGGAGCGAAGGGCGAGCAGTACTTC	CASRIAGAKGEQYF
.	TRBV7-8	TRBJ1-1	.	TGTGCCAGCAGCGACCATGCTCGGTCTACATCCGGTCGGACTGAAGCTTTCTTT	CASSDHARSTSGRTEAFF
.	TRBV30	TRBJ2-3	.	TGTGCCTGGGGGACCATGGTCACAGATACGCAGTATTTT	CAWGTMVTDTQYF
.	TRBV20-1	TRBJ1-2	.	TGCAGTGCTAGGGCCGCTCGGGGGCGCGGTGGCTACACCTTC	CSARAARGRGGYTF
few	TRBV24-1	TRBJ1-2	.	TGTGCCACCAGTGATATGGCCCTTGGGGGCTACACCTTC	CATSDMALGGYTF
.	TRBV7-9	TRBJ2-1	.	TGTGCCAGCAGCTTAGGGCAGTACCGGAATGAGCAGTTCTTC	CASSLGQYRNEQFF
.	TRBV12-3/TRBV12-4	TRBJ1-1	.	TGTGCCAGCAGTTGGGGGGAGATGAACACTGAAGCTTTCTTT	CASSWGEMNTEAFF
.	TRBV19	TRBJ2-7	TRBD2	TGTGCCAGTAGCACCGCTAGCGGGAGCTACTACGAGCAGTACTTC	CASSTASGSYYEQYF
.	TRBV7-2	TRBJ2-4	.	TGTGCCAGCAGCTTATGGGGGCTAGCCAAAAACATTCAGTACTTC	CASSLWGLAKNIQYF
.	TRBV5-1	TRBJ2-5	.	TGCGCCAGCAGCTTGTCCCTGGGGGCAGCTCAAGAGACCCAGTACTTC	CASSLSLGAAQETQYF
few	TRBV5-1	TRBJ2-2	.	TGCGCCAGCAGCTTGACAGGGAAGAACACCGGGGAGCTGTTTTTT	CASSLTGKNTGELFF
.	TRBV7-9	TRBJ2-5	TRBD2	TGTGCCAGCAGCCCCCGACTAGCGGGAGGGGGGTTTACAGAGACCCAGTACTTC	CASSPRLAGGGFTETQYF
.	TRBV2	TRBJ1-2	.	TGTGCCAGCAGCGAGGCCAGCTCAAGGGTCTATGGCTACACCTTC	CASSEASSRVYGYTF
.	TRBV5-6	TRBJ2-7	.	TGTGCCAGCAGCCCACTGGCGGCGGGAACTGGCTACGAGCAGTACTTC	CASSPLAAGTGYEQYF
.	TRBV6-6	TRBJ2-2	TRBD1	TGTGCCAGCACCCTATCGACAGGGGGCGCGGGGGACACCGGGGAGCTGTTTTTT	CASTLSTGGAGDTGELFF
.	TRBV7-9	TRBJ2-1	TRBD2	TGTGCCAGCAGCTTAGGGACTAGCGGGGAGTACAATGAGCAGTTCTTC	CASSLGTSGEYNEQFF
few	TRBV5-1	TRBJ1-1	TRBD1	TGCGCCAGCAGCACGGGACAGGGGATGAACACTGAAGCTTTCTTT	CASSTGQGMNTEAFF
.	TRBV3-1	TRBJ1-4	TRBD1	TGTGCCAGCAGCCAAGATGCGGACAGGGGAGGGGAAAAACTGTTTTTT	CASSQDADRGGEKLFF
.	TRBV4-1	TRBJ1-2	.	TGCGCCAGCAGCCAACTAATTCTACAGGGTTTGAGTGGCTACACCTTC	CASSQLILQGLSGYTF
.	TRBV6-6	TRBJ2-1	.	TGTGCCAGCAGCTCCCTAAATGAGCAGTTCTTC	CASSSLNEQFF
few	TRBV19	TRBJ2-7	TRBD1	TGTGCCAGTAGTCCAACCTCGGGACAGGACTACGAGCAGTACTTC	CASSPTSGQDYEQYF
few	TRBV12-3/TRBV12-4	TRBJ2-1	TRBD2	TGTGCCAGCAGATTTACCCTAGCGGGAGGTTACAATGAGCAGTTCTTC	CASRFTLAGGYNEQFF
.	TRBV5-1	TRBJ1-1	.	TGCGCCAGCAGCCACTGGGCGGTGAACACTGAAGCTTTCTTT	CASSHWAVNTEAFF
few	TRBV6-5	TRBJ2-7	.	TGTGCCAGCAGAACAAGTGGGGGACCCAAGGGCGAGCAGTACTTC	CASRTSGGPKGEQYF